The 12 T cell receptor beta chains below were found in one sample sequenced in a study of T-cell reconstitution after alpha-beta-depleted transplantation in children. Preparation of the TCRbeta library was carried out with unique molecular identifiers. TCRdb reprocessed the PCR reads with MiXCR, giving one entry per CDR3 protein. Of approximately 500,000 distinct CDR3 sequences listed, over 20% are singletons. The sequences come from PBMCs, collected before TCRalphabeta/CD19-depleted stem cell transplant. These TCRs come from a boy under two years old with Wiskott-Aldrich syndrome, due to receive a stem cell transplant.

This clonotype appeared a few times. CDR3 nucleotide sequence: TGTGCCAGCAGTTCTTATAGCTCCTACAATGAGCAGTTCTTC. Amino acids: CASSSYSSYNEQFF. V usage is TRBV12-3 or TRBV12-4 and J usage is TRBJ2-1; D remains unclear. Trimming took off 4 bases at V and 0 bases at J, with 7 bases between the two ends. The CDR3 sequence is 14 residues long.

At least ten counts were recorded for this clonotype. CDR3 nucleotides: TGCGCCAGCAGCGAACAGGGTACCGGGAGCTACGAGCAGTACTTC. Amino acid sequence: CASSEQGTGSYEQYF. This chain links TRBV5-1 with TRBJ2-7, with D perhaps assigned TRBD1 or TRBD2 (6 bases each). CDR1 SGHRS and CDR2 YFSETQ come from the germline V gene. Trimming stripped 4 bases from V and 3 bases from J, with 17 bases between. This CDR3 spans 15 amino acids.

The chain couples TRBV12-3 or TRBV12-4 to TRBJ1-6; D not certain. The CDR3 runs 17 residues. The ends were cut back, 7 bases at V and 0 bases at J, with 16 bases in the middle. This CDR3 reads CASTFATGSSYNSPLHF. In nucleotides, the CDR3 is TGTGCCAGCACTTTTGCGACCGGGAGCTCCTATAATTCACCCCTCCACTTT.

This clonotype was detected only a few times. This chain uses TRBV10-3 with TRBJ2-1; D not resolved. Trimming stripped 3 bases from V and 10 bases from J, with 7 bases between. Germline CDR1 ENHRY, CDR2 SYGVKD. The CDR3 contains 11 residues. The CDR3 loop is CAISDISEQFF. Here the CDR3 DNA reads TGTGCCATCAGTGATATATCGGAGCAGTTCTTC.

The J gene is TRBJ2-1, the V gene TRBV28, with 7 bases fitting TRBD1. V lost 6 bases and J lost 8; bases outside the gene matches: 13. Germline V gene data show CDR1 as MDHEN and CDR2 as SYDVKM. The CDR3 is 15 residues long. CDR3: CASSPLDRADHEQFF. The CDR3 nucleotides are TGTGCCAGCAGCCCCCTCGACAGGGCGGACCATGAGCAGTTCTTC. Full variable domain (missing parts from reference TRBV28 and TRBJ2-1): DVKVTQSSRYLVKRTGEKVFLECVQDMDHENMFWYRQDPGLGLRLIYFSYDVKMKEKGDIPEGYSVSREKKERFSLILESASTNQTSMYLCASSPLDRADHEQFFGPGTRLTVL.

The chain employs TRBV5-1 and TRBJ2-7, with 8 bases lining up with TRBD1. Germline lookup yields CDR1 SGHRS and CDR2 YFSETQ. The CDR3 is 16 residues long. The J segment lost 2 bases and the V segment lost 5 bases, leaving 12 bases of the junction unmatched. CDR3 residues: CASRPSTATGAYEQYF. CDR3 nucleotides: TGCGCCAGCAGGCCAAGTACAGCGACAGGGGCCTACGAGCAGTACTTC.

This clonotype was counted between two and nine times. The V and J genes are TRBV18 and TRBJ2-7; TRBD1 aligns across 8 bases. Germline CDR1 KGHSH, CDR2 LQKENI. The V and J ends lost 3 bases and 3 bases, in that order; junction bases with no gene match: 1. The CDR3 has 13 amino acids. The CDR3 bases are TGTGCCAGCTCACCGGACAGGGACTACGAGCAGTACTTC. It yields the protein CASSPDRDYEQYF.

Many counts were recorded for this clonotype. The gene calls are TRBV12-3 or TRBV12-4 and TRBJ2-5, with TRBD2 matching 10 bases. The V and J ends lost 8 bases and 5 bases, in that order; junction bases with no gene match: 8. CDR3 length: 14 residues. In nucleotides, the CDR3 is TGTGCCAGCCGATTAGCGGGAGGCGGGGAGACCCAGTACTTC. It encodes CASRLAGGGETQYF.

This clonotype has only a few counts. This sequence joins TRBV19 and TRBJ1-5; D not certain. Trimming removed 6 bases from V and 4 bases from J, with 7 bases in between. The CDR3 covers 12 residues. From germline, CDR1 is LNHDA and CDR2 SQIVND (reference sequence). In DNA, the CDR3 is TGTGCCAGTAGACTCCCGAATCAGCCCCAGCATTTT. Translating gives CASRLPNQPQHF.

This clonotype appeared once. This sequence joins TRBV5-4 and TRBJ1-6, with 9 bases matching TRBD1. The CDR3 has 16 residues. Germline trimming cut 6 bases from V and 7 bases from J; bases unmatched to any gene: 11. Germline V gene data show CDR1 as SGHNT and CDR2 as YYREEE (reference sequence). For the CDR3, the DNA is TGTGCCAGCATAGATTCGGACAGGGGTCGGAATTCACCCCTCCACTTT. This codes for CASIDSDRGRNSPLHF.

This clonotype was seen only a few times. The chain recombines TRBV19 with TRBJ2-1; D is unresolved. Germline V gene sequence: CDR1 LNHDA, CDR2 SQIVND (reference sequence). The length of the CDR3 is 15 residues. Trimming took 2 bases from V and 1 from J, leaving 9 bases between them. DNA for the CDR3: TGTGCCAGTAGTATAAAGAAGGGATCCTACAATGAGCAGTTCTTC. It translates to CASSIKKGSYNEQFF.

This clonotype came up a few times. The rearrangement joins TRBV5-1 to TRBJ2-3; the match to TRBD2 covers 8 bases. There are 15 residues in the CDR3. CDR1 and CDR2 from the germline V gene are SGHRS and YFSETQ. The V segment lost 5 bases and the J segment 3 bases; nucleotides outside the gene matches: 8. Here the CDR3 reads CASRSSGSRTDTQYF. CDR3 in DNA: TGCGCCAGCAGGTCGAGCGGGAGTAGGACAGATACGCAGTATTTT. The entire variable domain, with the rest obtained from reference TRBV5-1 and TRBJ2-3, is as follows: KAGVTQTPRYLIKTRGQQVTLSCSPISGHRSVSWYQQTPGQGLQFLFEYFSETQRNKGNFPGRFSGRQFSNSRSEMNVSTLELGDSALYLCASRSSGSRTDTQYFGPGTRLTVL.